This T cell receptor beta chain comes out of a study of cytomegalovirus exposure and HLA in healthy donors. Study in general: Approximately 170 million T cells yielded around 120 million unique TCR beta sequences in earlier analysis. Findings and caveats of the study: TCR beta V segments were, for the most part, productive about 87% or about 30% of the time in an earlier analysis. In vitro, a few CMV-associated chains proved specific for CMV antigens.

Germline V gene data show CDR1 as MDHEN and CDR2 as SYDVKM. Trimming took 3 bases from V and 2 from J; bases not matched to a gene: 13. The CDR3 loop spans 17 amino acids. This clone was recorded once. The antigen is undetermined. The PCR employed 60 Vbeta primers together with 13 Jbeta primers. TCRdb's table, derived via immunoSEQ multiplex PCR, lists solely in-frame clones and lacks some. The sample has 140,000 to 150,000 clones; around 65% are singletons. The specimen sequenced was PBMCs. This rearrangement joins TRBV28 to TRBJ2-7; 7 bases are a match to TRBD2. The sequence came from a male donor in good health and CMV-seronegative. CDR3 amino acids: CASSFTHSGTGPYEQYF. The DNA of the CDR3 is TGTGCCAGCAGTTTTACCCACAGCGGGACGGGGCCCTACGAGCAGTACTTC.